Presented here are 8 T cell receptor beta chains from one specimen sequenced in a study of T cell repertoires in cytomegalovirus infection (dated by TCRdb to 2018 to 2020). Sequencing was carried out with an Illumina HiSeq 1500. TCRdb handled the public reads itself, with Q25 trimming in fastp and clone calling in MiXCR, and kept productive beta chains. Each entry is one CDR3 protein sequence, shown with its most common DNA and genes. For this sample the table gives about 310,000 distinct CDR3 sequences, of which about 25% were detected only once. Of the sample, more than 10% is held by the ten largest clones. The meaning of the sample's treatment or condition label: in vitro stimulation with specific CMV peptide epitopes to enrich CMV-specific T cells. Antigens for these TCRs are unknown. Sequencing used cultured PBMCs, obtained from culture after CMV antigen stimulation. All receptors come from a human donor in good health (CMV status not recorded). Some clones in this sample may be carry-over from other donors' samples.

The table lists this clonotype with a few counts. J is TRBJ1-2 and V is TRBV2; TRBD1 aligns across 7 bases. The CDR3 has 19 residues. CDR1 and CDR2 from the germline V gene are SNHLY and FYNNEI. V dropped 0 bases and J dropped 3; count of bases not matched to a gene: 16. The CDR3 region has the DNA TGTGCCAGCAGTGAAGCCTTACAGGGGAAGGGATCGGTTGACTATGGCTACACCTTC. It yields the protein CASSEALQGKGSVDYGYTF. Combining the CDR3 with reference TRBV2 and TRBJ1-2 gives the whole variable domain EPEVTQTPSHQVTQMGQEVILRCVPISNHLYFYWYRQILGQKVEFLVSFYNNEISEKSEIFDDQFSVERPDGSNFTLKIRSTKLEDSAMYFCASSEALQGKGSVDYGYTFGSGTRLTVV.

The J gene is TRBJ1-1, the V gene TRBV12-5; TRBD1 might be the D (6 bases). The V and J ends lost 1 base and 6 bases respectively, with 15 bases between them. The CDR3 is made up of 15 amino acids. Germline CDR1 reads LGHNT; CDR2 reads FRNRAP. CDR3 bases: TGTGCTAGTGGTTTGGCGGCGGGGGGCCTCGCTGAAGCTTTCTTT. Translating it yields CASGLAAGGLAEAFF.

CDR3: CASSESGVANYGYTF. For the CDR3, the DNA is TGTGCCAGCAGTGAAAGCGGGGTAGCTAACTATGGCTACACCTTC. This chain connects TRBV25-1 to TRBJ1-2; unclear D gene. Between the trimmed V and J ends, which lost 2 bases and 0 bases, there was a span of 10 bases. The CDR3 has 15 amino acids. Germline V CDR1 and CDR2: MGHDK, SYGVNS.

The sample holds one count of this clonotype. V gene TRBV5-4 combines with J gene TRBJ1-2, with D perhaps TRBD1 (6 bases). This CDR3 spans 15 amino acids. CDR1 and CDR2 (germline): SGHNT, YYREEE (reference sequence). Trimming shortened V by 4 bases and J by 3 bases, and 16 bases separated the two germline ends. The CDR3 bases are TGTGCCAGCAGCCTATCCGCAGGGGCCCACTATGGCTACACCTTC. Its protein product is CASSLSAGAHYGYTF.

This clonotype appeared a few times. The rearrangement links TRBV20-1 to TRBJ2-5; 8 bases agree with TRBD2. Germline CDR1 is DFQATT and CDR2 is SNEGSKA (reference sequence). Losses at the gene ends were 6 bases for V and 5 bases for J; bases not matched to a gene: 8. The CDR3 has 13 residues. CDR3 in amino acids: CSATSGSGETQYF. The CDR3 DNA reads as TGCAGTGCGACCAGCGGGAGCGGGGAGACCCAGTACTTC.

J is TRBJ1-6 and V is TRBV9, with TRBD1 matching over 7 bases. The CDR3 covers 13 residues. Germline V lookup: CDR1 SGDLS, CDR2 YYNGEE. V dropped 5 bases and J dropped 9; count of bases not matched to a gene: 5. The CDR3 nucleotides are TGTGCCAGCAGTCGAGGGGGCGTTTCACCCCTCCACTTT. Its translation is CASSRGGVSPLHF.

This sequence joins TRBV20-1 and TRBJ2-3; the D call may be TRBD1 or TRBD2 (5 bases each). Trimming took 6 bases from V and 2 from J, leaving 15 bases between them. The CDR3 length is 14 residues. Per germline, CDR1 DFQATT and CDR2 SNEGSKA (reference sequence). In DNA, the CDR3 is TGCAGTGCCGCGATCGGGGCTAACACAGATACGCAGTATTTT. This codes for CSAAIGANTDTQYF.

The rearrangement joins TRBV20-1 to TRBJ1-5; TRBD1 matches 7 bases. V trimming: 6 bases; J trimming: 7 bases; junction bases outside the gene matches: 6. The CDR3 is 12 residues long. Germline values: CDR1 DFQATT, CDR2 SNEGSKA (reference sequence). The CDR3 region is CSATDRAQPQHF. Written as DNA, the CDR3 is TGCAGTGCCACAGACAGGGCGCAGCCCCAGCATTTT.